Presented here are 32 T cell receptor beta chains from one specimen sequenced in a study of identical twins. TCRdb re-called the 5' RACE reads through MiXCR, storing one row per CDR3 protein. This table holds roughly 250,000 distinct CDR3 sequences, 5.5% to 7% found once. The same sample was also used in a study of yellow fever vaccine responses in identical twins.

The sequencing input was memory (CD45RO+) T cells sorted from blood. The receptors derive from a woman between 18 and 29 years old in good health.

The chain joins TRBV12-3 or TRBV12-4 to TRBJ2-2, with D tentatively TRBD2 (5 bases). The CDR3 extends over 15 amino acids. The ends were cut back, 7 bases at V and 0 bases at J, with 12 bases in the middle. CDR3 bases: TGTGCCAGCACTCCTACTAGAACGAACACCGGGGAGCTGTTTTTT. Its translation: CASTPTRTNTGELFF.

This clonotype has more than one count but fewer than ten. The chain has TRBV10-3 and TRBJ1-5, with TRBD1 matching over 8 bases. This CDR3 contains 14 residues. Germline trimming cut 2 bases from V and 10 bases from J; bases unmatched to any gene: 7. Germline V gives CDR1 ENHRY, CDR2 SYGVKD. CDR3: CAISEGQGLSPQHF. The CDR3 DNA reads TGTGCCATCAGTGAGGGACAGGGATTAAGTCCCCAGCATTTT.

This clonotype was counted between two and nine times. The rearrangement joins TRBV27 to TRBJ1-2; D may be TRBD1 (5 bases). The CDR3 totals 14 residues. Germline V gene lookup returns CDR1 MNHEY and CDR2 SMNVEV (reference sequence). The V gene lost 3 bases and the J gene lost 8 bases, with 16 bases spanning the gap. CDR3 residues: CASSFRSPGLGYTF. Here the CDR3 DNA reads TGTGCCAGCAGTTTTCGAAGCCCAGGGTTAGGCTACACCTTC.

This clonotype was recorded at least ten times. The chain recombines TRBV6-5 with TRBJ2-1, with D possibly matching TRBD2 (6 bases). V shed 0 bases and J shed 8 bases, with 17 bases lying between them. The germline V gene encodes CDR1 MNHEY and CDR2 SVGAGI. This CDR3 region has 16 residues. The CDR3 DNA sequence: TGTGCCAGCAGTTACTCCTTCGTCGAGGGAGGCTATGAGCAGTTCTTC. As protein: CASSYSFVEGGYEQFF.

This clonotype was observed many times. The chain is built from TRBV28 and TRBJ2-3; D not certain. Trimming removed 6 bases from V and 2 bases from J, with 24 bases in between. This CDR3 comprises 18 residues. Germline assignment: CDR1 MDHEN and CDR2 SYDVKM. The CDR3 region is CASSPSLGLGSVTDTQYF. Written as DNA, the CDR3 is TGTGCCAGCAGCCCCTCGCTCGGGCTAGGGTCTGTCACAGATACGCAGTATTTT.

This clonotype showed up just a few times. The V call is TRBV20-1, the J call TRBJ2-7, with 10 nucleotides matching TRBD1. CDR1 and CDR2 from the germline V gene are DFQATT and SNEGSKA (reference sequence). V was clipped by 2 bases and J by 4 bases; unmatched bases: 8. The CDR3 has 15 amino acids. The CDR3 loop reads CSARPGTGASYEQYV. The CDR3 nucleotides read TGCAGTGCTAGACCCGGGACAGGGGCGTCTTACGAGCAGTACGTC.

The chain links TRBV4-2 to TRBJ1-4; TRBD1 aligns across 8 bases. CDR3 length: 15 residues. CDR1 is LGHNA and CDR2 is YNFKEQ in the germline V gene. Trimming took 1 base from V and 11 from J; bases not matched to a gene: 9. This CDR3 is CASSQGAGGGFKLFF. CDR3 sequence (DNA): TGTGCCAGCAGCCAAGGGGCAGGGGGCGGATTTAAACTGTTTTTT.

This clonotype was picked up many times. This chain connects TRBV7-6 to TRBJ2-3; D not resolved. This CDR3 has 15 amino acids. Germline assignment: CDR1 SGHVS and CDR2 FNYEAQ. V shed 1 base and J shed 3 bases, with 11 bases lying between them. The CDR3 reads CASSLGRRTTDTQYF. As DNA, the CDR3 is TGTGCCAGCAGCTTAGGGAGAAGAACTACAGATACGCAGTATTTT.

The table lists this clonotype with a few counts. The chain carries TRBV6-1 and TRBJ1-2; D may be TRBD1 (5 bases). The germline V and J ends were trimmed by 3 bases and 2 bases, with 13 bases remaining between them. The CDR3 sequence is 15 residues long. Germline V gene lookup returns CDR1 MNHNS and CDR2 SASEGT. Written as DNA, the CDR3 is TGTGCCAGCAGTGAGGCGGACGGGACGAACTATGGCTACACCTTC. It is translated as CASSEADGTNYGYTF.

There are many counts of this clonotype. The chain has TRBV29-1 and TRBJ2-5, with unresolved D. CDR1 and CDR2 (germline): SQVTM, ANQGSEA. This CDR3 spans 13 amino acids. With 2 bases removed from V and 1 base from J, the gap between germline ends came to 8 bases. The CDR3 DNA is TGCAGCGTTGAATTGAGATTCCAAGAGACCCAGTACTTC. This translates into CSVELRFQETQYF. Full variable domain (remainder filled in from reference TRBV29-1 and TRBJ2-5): SAVISQKPSRDICQRGTSLTIQCQVDSQVTMMFWYRQQPGQSLTLIATANQGSEATYESGFVIDKFPISRPNLTFSTLTVSNMSPEDSSIYLCSVELRFQETQYFGPGTRLLVL.

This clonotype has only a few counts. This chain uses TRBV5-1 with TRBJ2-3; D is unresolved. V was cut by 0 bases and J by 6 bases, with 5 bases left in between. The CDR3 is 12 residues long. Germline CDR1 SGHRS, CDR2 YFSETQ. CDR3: CASSLAKDTQYF. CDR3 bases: TGCGCCAGCAGCTTGGCCAAGGATACGCAGTATTTT.

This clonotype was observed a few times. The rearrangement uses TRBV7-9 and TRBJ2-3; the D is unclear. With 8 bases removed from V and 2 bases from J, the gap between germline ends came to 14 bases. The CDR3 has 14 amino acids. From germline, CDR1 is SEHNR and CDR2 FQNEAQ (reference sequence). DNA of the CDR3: TGTGCCAGCGGGGTCGTTTCAGCCACAGATACGCAGTATTTT. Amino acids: CASGVVSATDTQYF.

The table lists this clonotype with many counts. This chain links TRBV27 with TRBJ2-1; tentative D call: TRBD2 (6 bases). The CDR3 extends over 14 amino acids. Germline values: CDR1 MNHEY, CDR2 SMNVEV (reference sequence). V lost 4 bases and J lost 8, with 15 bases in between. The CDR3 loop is CASSSRDSSYEQFF. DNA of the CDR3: TGTGCCAGCAGTTCACGGGACTCATCCTATGAGCAGTTCTTC.

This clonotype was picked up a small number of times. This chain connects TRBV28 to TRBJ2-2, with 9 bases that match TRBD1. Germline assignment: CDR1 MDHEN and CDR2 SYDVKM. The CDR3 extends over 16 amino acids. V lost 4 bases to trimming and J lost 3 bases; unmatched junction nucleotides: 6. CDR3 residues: CASSSTGGIDTGELFF. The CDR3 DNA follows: TGTGCCAGCAGTTCAACAGGGGGCATCGACACCGGGGAGCTGTTTTTT. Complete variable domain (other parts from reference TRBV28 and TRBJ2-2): DVKVTQSSRYLVKRTGEKVFLECVQDMDHENMFWYRQDPGLGLRLIYFSYDVKMKEKGDIPEGYSVSREKKERFSLILESASTNQTSMYLCASSSTGGIDTGELFFGEGSRLTVL.

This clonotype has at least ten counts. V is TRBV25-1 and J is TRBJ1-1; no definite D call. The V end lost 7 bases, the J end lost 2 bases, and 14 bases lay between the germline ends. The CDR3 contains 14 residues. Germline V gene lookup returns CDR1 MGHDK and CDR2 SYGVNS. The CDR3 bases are TGTGCCAGCACAGCAAGATTGCCAAACACTGAAGCTTTCTTT. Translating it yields CASTARLPNTEAFF.

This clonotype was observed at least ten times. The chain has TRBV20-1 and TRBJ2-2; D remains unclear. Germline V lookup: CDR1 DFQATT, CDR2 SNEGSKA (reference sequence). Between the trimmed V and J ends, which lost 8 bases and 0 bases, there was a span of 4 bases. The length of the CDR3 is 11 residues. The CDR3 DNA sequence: TGCAGTCCAACGAACACCGGGGAGCTGTTTTTT. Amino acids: CSPTNTGELFF.

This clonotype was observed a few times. DNA for the CDR3: TGTGCCATCAGTGAGGTCAACAATCAGCCCCAGCATTTT. It codes for CAISEVNNQPQHF. The chain joins TRBV10-3 to TRBJ1-5, with unresolved D. CDR1 ENHRY and CDR2 SYGVKD come from the germline V gene. Trimming removed 2 bases at V and 3 bases at J, with 5 bases between. The CDR3 contains 13 residues.

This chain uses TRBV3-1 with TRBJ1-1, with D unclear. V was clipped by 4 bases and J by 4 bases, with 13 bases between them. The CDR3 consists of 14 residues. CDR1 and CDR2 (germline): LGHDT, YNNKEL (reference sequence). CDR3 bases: TGTGCCAGCAGCCCCTTCGAAGAGGGCACTGAAGCTTTCTTT. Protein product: CASSPFEEGTEAFF.

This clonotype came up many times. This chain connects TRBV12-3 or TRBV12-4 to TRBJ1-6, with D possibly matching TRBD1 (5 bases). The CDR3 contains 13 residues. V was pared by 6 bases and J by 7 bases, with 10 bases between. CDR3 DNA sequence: TGTGCCAGCAGCAAAAACAGGAATTCACCCCTCCACTTT. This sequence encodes CASSKNRNSPLHF.

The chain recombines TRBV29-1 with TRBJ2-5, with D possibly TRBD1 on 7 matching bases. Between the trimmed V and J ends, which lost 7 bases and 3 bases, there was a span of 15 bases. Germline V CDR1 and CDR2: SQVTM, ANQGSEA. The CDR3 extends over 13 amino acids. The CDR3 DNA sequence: TGCAGCGCCCGCGGGACAGCGAAAGAGACCCAGTACTTC. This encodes CSARGTAKETQYF.

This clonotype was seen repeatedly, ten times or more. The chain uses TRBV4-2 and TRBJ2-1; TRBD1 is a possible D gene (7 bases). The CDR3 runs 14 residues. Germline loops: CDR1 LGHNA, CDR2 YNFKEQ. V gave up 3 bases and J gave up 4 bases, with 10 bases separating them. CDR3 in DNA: TGTGCCAGCAGCCAGACAGGGACTTACAATGAGCAGTTCTTC. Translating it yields CASSQTGTYNEQFF.

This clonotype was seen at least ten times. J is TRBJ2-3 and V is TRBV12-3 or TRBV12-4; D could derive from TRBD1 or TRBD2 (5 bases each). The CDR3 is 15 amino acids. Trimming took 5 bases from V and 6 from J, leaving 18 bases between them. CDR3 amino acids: CASSGAAVRGDTQYF. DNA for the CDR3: TGTGCCAGCAGTGGGGCGGCCGTGAGAGGGGATACGCAGTATTTT.

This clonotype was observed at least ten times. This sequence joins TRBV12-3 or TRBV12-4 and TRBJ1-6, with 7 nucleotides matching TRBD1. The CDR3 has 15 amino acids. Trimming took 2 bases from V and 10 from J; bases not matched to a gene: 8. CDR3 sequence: CASSLRGTVHSPLHF. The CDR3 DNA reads TGTGCCAGCAGTTTACGGGGGACAGTGCACTCACCCCTCCACTTT.

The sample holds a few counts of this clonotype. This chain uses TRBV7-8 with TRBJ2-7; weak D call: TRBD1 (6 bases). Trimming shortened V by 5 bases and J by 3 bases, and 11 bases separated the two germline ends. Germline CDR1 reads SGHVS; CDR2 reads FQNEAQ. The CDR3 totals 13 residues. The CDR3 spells CASSPGQNYEQYV. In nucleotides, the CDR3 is TGTGCCAGCAGCCCCGGACAGAACTACGAGCAGTACGTC.

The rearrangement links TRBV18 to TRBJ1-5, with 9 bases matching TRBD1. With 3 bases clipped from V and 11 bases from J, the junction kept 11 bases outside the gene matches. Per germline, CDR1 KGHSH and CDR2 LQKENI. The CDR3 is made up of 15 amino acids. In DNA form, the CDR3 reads TGTGCCAGCTCACCGGGACAGGGCCCGTTTTCCGCCCAGCATTTT. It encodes CASSPGQGPFSAQHF.

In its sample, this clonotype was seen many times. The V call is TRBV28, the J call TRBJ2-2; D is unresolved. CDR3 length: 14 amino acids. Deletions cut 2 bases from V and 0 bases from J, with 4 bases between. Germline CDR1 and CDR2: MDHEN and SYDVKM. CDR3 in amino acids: CASSLQSNTGELFF. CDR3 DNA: TGTGCCAGCAGTTTACAGTCGAACACCGGGGAGCTGTTTTTT.

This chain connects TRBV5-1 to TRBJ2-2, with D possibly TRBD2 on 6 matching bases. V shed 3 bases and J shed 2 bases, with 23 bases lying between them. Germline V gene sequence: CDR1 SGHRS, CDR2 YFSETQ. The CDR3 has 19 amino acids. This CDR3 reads CASSSQPRGGIPNTGELFF. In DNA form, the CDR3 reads TGCGCCAGCAGCTCGCAACCCCGTGGCGGGATTCCAAACACCGGGGAGCTGTTTTTT.

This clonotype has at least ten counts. The CDR3 sequence is CASSLAWAGGRGTQYF. CDR3 nucleotide sequence: TGTGCCAGCAGCTTAGCTTGGGCGGGGGGCCGAGGTACGCAGTATTTT. The chain couples TRBV11-2 to TRBJ2-3; 8 bases line up with TRBD2. CDR3 length: 16 residues. Germline V gene lookup returns CDR1 SGHAT and CDR2 FQNNGV. Unmatched junction bases numbered 11, after V lost 1 base and J lost 8 bases.

The CDR3 reads CSARSPGTGSLAYEQYF. The CDR3, as DNA: TGCAGTGCTAGGAGTCCCGGGACAGGGTCGCTTGCCTACGAGCAGTACTTC. The chain has TRBV20-1 and TRBJ2-7; TRBD1 agrees at 9 bases. Per germline, CDR1 DFQATT and CDR2 SNEGSKA (reference sequence). The CDR3 consists of 17 residues. The trim removed 3 bases at V and 2 bases at J, leaving 14 bases unmatched.

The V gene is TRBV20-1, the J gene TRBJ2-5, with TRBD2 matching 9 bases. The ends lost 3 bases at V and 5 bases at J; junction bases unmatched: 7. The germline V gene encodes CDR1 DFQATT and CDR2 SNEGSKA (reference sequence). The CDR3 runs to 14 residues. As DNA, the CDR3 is TGCAGTGCTAGTAGGCGGGAGGGCCCCGAGACCCAGTACTTC. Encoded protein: CSASRREGPETQYF.

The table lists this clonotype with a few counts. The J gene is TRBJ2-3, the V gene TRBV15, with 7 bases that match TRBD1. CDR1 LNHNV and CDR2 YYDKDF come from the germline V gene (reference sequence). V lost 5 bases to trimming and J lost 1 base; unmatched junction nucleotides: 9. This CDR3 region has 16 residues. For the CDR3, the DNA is TGTGCCACCAGCTCGGTACAGGGGTGGGGCACAGATACGCAGTATTTT. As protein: CATSSVQGWGTDTQYF. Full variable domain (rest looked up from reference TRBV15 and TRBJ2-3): DAMVIQNPRYQVTQFGKPVTLSCSQTLNHNVMYWYQQKSSQAPKLLFHYYDKDFNNEADTPDNFQSRRPNTSFCFLDIRSPGLGDTAMYLCATSSVQGWGTDTQYFGPGTRLTVL.

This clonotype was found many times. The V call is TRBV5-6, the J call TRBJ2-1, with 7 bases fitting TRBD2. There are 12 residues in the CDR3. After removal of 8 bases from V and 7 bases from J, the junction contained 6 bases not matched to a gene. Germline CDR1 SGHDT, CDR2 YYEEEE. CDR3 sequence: CASYREENEQFF. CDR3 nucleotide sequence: TGTGCCAGTTACCGGGAGGAGAATGAGCAGTTCTTC.